One sample yielded the 9 T cell receptor beta chains listed below, sequenced in a study of spatial heterogeneity in lung cancer. These receptors lack a known antigen. Broader study findings: Counts of expanded intratumoral alpha and beta TCRs tracked tumor mutation counts.

As to time point: sample taken at primary tumor resection. TCRdb re-called the 5' RACE reads through MiXCR, storing one row per CDR3 protein. This sample carries roughly 18,000 distinct CDR3 sequences, 9.5% to 10% of them seen once, and the ten largest clones take about 20%. Here the sequenced sample was lung tumor tissue, taken at surgery. These receptors all stem from a female donor with early-stage non-small cell lung cancer.

This clonotype has at least ten counts. With the library built for alpha chains, this beta chain is off target and its frequency is not meaningful. CDR3 residues: CASSADQETQYF. The CDR3 DNA is TGTGCCAGCAGTGCAGATCAAGAGACCCAGTACTTC. This chain uses TRBV2 with TRBJ2-5; D is uncertain. Germline CDR1 SNHLY, CDR2 FYNNEI. The CDR3 runs to 12 residues. Trimming removed 4 bases at V and 2 bases at J, with 5 bases between. Drawing the rest from reference TRBV2 and TRBJ2-5, the complete variable domain is EPEVTQTPSHQVTQMGQEVILRCVPISNHLYFYWYRQILGQKVEFLVSFYNNEISEKSEIFDDQFSVERPDGSNFTLKIRSTKLEDSAMYFCASSADQETQYFGPGTRLLVL.

With regard to this clonotype: The library was prepared for alpha chains; this beta chain is a stray read, so its frequency means little. This rearrangement joins TRBV10-3 to TRBJ1-1, with 9 positions matching TRBD1. V dropped 6 bases and J dropped 6; count of bases not matched to a gene: 8. Germline CDR1 ENHRY, CDR2 SYGVKD. The CDR3 covers 14 residues. CDR3 region: CAISEDRGQAEAFF. The CDR3 DNA is TGTGCCATCAGCGAGGACAGGGGTCAGGCTGAAGCTTTCTTT.

Of note for this clonotype: This beta chain turned up in a library designed for alpha chains; as an off-target read, its abundance says little. The chain employs TRBV5-6 and TRBJ1-2; no clear D. This CDR3 comprises 17 residues. The germline gives CDR1 SGHDT, CDR2 YYEEEE. Trimming removed 0 bases from V and 0 bases from J, with 15 bases in between. The CDR3 sequence is CASSLGETRLANYGYTF. Written as DNA, the CDR3 is TGTGCCAGCAGCTTGGGAGAAACAAGGTTAGCTAACTATGGCTACACCTTC.

Turning to this clonotype: A much larger clone is a single base away; this may be a read error. Since the library was made to target alpha chains, this beta chain is a stray read and its abundance is not meaningful. The rearrangement joins TRBV4-2 to TRBJ2-5, with D uncertain. Germline assignment: CDR1 LGHNA and CDR2 YNFKEQ. The CDR3 consists of 17 residues. The CDR3 reads CVSSQDQREVAQETQYF. CDR3 nucleotides: TGTGTCAGCAGCCAAGATCAGCGCGAGGTAGCCCAAGAGACCCAGTACTTC.

This clonotype was recorded many times. Because the library targeted alpha chains, this beta chain is an off-target read whose size means little. The rearrangement uses TRBV24-1 and TRBJ2-3; unclear D gene. The CDR3 totals 14 residues. The V end lost 5 bases, the J end lost 2 bases, and 10 bases lay between the germline ends. Germline V CDR1 and CDR2: KGHDR, SFDVKD. The CDR3 DNA sequence: TGTGCCACCAGTGCCACATCTCACACAGATACGCAGTATTTT. As protein: CATSATSHTDTQYF.

The sample holds many counts of this clonotype. The library was prepared for alpha chains; this beta chain is a stray read, so its frequency means little. The DNA of the CDR3 is TGCAGTGCTAGAGATCTATCCGGAGACACCGGCACAGATACGCAGTATTTT. It is translated as CSARDLSGDTGTDTQYF. The chain employs TRBV20-1 and TRBJ2-3; D is ambiguous. Germline-derived CDR1 and CDR2 are DFQATT and SNEGSKA (reference sequence). V dropped 0 bases and J dropped 1 base, with 17 bases sitting between them. The CDR3 is 17 residues long.

This clonotype occurred a few times. The library was built for alpha chains, so this beta chain is an off-target read and its size means little. The chain joins TRBV20-1 to TRBJ2-1; D is ambiguous. Germline V gene sequence: CDR1 DFQATT, CDR2 SNEGSKA (reference sequence). CDR3 size: 12 residues. With 6 bases removed from V and 2 bases from J, the gap between germline ends came to 8 bases. The CDR3 is CSATPPYNEQFF. DNA for the CDR3: TGCAGTGCCACCCCGCCCTACAATGAGCAGTTCTTC.

This clonotype was seen only a few times. The library was designed around alpha chains, so this beta chain is a stray read whose abundance carries little weight. The chain carries TRBV5-1 and TRBJ1-1; a weak D match, TRBD1 (6 bases). CDR3 length equals 14 residues. In germline, CDR1 is SGHRS, CDR2 YFSETQ. V gave up 6 bases and J gave up 1 base, with 13 bases separating them. CDR3 protein: CASKQGGTNTEAFF. The CDR3 nucleotides are TGCGCCAGCAAACAGGGAGGCACGAACACTGAAGCTTTCTTT. The whole variable domain, remainder taken from reference TRBV5-1 and TRBJ1-1, is KAGVTQTPRYLIKTRGQQVTLSCSPISGHRSVSWYQQTPGQGLQFLFEYFSETQRNKGNFPGRFSGRQFSNSRSEMNVSTLELGDSALYLCASKQGGTNTEAFFGQGTRLTVV.

Judged by abundance, this clonotype is medium-sized (0.01 to 0.1%). This beta chain was picked up by a library intended for alpha chains and is off target, so its count carries little meaning. The rearrangement joins TRBV27 to TRBJ2-2; 7 bases match TRBD1. The CDR3 spans 15 residues. Germline V gene lookup returns CDR1 MNHEY and CDR2 SMNVEV (reference sequence). V was clipped by 5 bases and J by 7 bases; unmatched bases: 10. This CDR3 is CASSTTGRTGGELFF. The DNA of the CDR3 is TGTGCCAGCAGTACGACAGGGAGAACAGGCGGGGAGCTGTTTTTT.